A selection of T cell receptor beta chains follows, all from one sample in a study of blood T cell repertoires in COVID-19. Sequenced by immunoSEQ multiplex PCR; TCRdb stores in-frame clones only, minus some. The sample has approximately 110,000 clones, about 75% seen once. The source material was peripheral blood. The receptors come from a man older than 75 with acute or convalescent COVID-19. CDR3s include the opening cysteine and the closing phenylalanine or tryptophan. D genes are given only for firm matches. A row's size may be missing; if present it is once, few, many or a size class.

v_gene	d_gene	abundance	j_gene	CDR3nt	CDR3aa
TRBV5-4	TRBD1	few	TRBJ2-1	TGTGCCAGCAGCCCGGGACAGGGGAGGGTTGTTGGGGGTGAGCAGTTCTTC	CASSPGQGRVVGGEQFF
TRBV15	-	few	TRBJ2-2	TGTGCCACCAGCAGAGAGTCACAGAACACCGGGGAGCTGTTTTTT	CATSRESQNTGELFF
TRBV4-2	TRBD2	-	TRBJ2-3	TGTGCCAGCAGCCAAGGTACTAGCGGAGATACGCAGTATTTT	CASSQGTSGDTQYF
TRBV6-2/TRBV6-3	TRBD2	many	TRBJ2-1	TGTGCCAGCAGTTGGCGGACAGGTTGGGGGACTAGCCTCTTTGAGCAGTTCTTC	CASSWRTGWGTSLFEQFF
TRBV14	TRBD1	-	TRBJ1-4	TGTGCCAGCAGCCAAACAGGGGTAGACGAAAAACTGTTTTTT	CASSQTGVDEKLFF
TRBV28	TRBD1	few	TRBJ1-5	TGTGCCAGCACTTTCTCAGGGGGGAGCAATCAGCCCCAGCATTTT	CASTFSGGSNQPQHF
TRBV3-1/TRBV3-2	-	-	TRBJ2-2	TGTGCCAGCAGCCCCGCGGGAACCGGGGAGCTGTTTTTT	CASSPAGTGELFF
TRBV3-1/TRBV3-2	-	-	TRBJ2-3	TGTGCCAGCAGCCCACTGGGTAGCGGACTTAGCACAGATACGCAGTATTTT	CASSPLGSGLSTDTQYF
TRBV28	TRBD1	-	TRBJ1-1	TGTGCCAGCAGACAGGGGGTGAACACTGAAGCTTTCTTT	CASRQGVNTEAFF
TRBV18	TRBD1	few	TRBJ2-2	TGTGCCAGCTCACCGATGGGACAGACGAAGACCGGGGAGCTGTTTTTT	CASSPMGQTKTGELFF
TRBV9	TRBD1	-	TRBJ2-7	TGTGCCAGCAGCCCATCACAGGGGGTGGTCCACGAGCAGTACTTC	CASSPSQGVVHEQYF
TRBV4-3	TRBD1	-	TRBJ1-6	TGCGCCAGCAGCCGGGACAGCTATAATTCACCCCTCCACTTT	CASSRDSYNSPLHF
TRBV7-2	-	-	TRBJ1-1	TGTGCCAGCAGCTTCACCAGAGCAGGGGACACTGAAGCTTTCTTT	CASSFTRAGDTEAFF
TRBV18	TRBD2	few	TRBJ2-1	TGTGCCAGCTCACCAGCCGGGAGGGACAATGAGCAGTTCTTC	CASSPAGRDNEQFF
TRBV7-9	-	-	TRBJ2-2	TGTGCCAGCAGCCCTGGGGGGGCGGGAAGCACCGGGGAGCTGTTTTTT	CASSPGGAGSTGELFF
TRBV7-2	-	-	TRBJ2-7	TGTGCCAGCAGCTTATCAGACTACGAGCAGTACTTC	CASSLSDYEQYF
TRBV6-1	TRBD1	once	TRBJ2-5	TGTGCCAGCAGTCCCGGGACAGGGGTTGAAGAGACCCAGTACTTC	CASSPGTGVEETQYF
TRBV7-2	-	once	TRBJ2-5	TGTGCCAGCAGCAATAAGATGGCAGGGGTCGAGACCCAGTACTTC	CASSNKMAGVETQYF
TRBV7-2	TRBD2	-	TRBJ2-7	TGTGCCAGCAGGGCTAGCGGAACCTACGAGCAGTACTTC	CASRASGTYEQYF
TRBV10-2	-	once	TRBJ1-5	TGCGCCAGCAGTGAGTCACACGGGAGCAATCAGCCCCAGCATTTT	CASSESHGSNQPQHF
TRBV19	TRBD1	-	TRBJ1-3	TGTGCCAGTCGGGACAGGGCTCTTGGAAACACCATATATTTT	CASRDRALGNTIYF
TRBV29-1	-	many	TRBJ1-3	TGCAGCGTTGAACAGGGTACTGGAAACACCATATATTTT	CSVEQGTGNTIYF
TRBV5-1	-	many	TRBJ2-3	TGCGCCAGCAGCTTGGACAGACCCACAGATACGCAGTATTTT	CASSLDRPTDTQYF
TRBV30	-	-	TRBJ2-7	TGTGCCTGGAGTGCCCGAGACGAGCAGTACTTC	CAWSARDEQYF
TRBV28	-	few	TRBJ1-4	TGTGCCAGCAGTTCAGATGAAAAACTGTTTTTT	CASSSDEKLFF
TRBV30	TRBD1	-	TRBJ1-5	TGTGCCTGGAGTGGACAGGGGAATCAGCCCCAGCATTTT	CAWSGQGNQPQHF
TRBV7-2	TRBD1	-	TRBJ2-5	TGTGCCAGCAGCTTGCGACAGGGCGGTCTCGGAGAGACCCAGTACTTC	CASSLRQGGLGETQYF
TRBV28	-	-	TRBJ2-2	TGTGCCAGCAGTTTAGGGGGGGCCGGAATGGTAGGGGAGCTGTTTTTT	CASSLGGAGMVGELFF
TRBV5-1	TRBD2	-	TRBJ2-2	TGCGCCAGCCAACTACAGGGGACTAGCTCGGGCGGGGAGCTGTTTTTT	CASQLQGTSSGGELFF
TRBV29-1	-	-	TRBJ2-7	TGCAGCGCCCGGGATACGTCCTACGAGCAGTACTTC	CSARDTSYEQYF
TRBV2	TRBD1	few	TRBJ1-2	TGTGCCAGCAGTAGGACAGGGAACTATGGCTACACCTTC	CASSRTGNYGYTF
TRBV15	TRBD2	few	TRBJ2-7	TGTGCCACCAGAAAGGCTAGCGGGGGATCCTACGAGCAGTACTTC	CATRKASGGSYEQYF
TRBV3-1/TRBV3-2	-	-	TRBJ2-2	TGTGCCAGCAGCCAGGTAGCCACCGGGGAGCTGTTTTTT	CASSQVATGELFF
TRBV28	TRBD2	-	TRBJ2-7	TGTGCCAGCAGTTTGGTCGCTAGCGGGAGGGGAATCGGCTACGAGCAGTACTTC	CASSLVASGRGIGYEQYF
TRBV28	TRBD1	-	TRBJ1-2	TGTGCCAGCAGTTTAGAGGACAGGGGAGGAGGCTACACCTTC	CASSLEDRGGGYTF
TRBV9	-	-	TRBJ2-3	TGTGCCAGCAGCCCTCAAGGGGGCGGGGTAGATACGCAGTATTTT	CASSPQGGGVDTQYF
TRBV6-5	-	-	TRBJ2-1	TGTGCCAGCAGTTACAGTCTAGCTGGCAATGAGCAGTTCTTC	CASSYSLAGNEQFF
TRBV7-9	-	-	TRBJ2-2	TGTGCCAGCAGCTCTAGAAACGCCGGGGAGCTGTTTTTT	CASSSRNAGELFF
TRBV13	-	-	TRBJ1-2	TGTGCCAGCAGCTTTGGGAGGCCCAACTATGGCTACACCTTC	CASSFGRPNYGYTF
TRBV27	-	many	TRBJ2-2	TGTGCCAGCAGCATACGACATGGGGCTAGGGAGCTGTTTTTT	CASSIRHGARELFF
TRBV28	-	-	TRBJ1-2	TGTGCCAGCAGTTTGGTCGGTTTTGGCTACACCTTC	CASSLVGFGYTF
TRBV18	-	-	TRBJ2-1	TGTGCCAGCGCGCTACCGGGACATAAGTTGGGGGAGCAGTTCTTC	CASALPGHKLGEQFF
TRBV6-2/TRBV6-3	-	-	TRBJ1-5	TGTGCCAGCAGCCTTTACGGGCCCCAGCATTTT	CASSLYGPQHF
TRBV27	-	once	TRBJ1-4	TGTGCCAGCAGTCTAGGGACAAACCGGGCTAATGAAAAACTGTTTTTT	CASSLGTNRANEKLFF